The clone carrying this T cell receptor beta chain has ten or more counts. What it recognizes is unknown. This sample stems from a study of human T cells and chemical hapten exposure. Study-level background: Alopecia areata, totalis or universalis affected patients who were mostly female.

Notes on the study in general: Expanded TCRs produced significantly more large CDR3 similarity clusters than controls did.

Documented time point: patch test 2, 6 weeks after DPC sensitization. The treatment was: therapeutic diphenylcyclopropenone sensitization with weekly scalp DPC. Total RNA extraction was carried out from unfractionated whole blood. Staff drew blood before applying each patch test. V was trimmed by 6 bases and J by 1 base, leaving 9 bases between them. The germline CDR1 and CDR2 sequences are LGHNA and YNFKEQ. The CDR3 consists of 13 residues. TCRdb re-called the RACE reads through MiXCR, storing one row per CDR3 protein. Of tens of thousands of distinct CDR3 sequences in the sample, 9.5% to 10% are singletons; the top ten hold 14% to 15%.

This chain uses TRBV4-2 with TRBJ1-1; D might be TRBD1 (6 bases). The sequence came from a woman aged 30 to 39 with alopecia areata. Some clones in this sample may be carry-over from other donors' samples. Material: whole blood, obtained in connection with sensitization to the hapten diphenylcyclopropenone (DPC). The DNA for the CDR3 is TGTGCCAGCAGTTTGGACAGGAACACTGAAGCTTTCTTT. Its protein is CASSLDRNTEAFF.